Below are 26 T cell receptor beta chains sequenced from a single sample in a study of human thymus T cells. Corrective cardiac surgery supplied the resected thymus tissue. Only in-frame clones appear in the TCRdb table, and some are missing; sequencing was by immunoSEQ multiplex PCR. Among 65,000 to 90,000 clones listed, over 85% were seen once. Sequenced: thymus tissue. The receptors derive from a girl less than two years old with a congenital heart defect but otherwise immunologically healthy.

This chain joins TRBV4-3 and TRBJ2-5; 10 nucleotides match TRBD2. There are 21 residues in the CDR3. After removal of 0 bases from V and 5 bases from J, the junction contained 21 bases not matched to a gene. Germline CDR1 is LGHNA and CDR2 is YSLEER. In DNA, the CDR3 is TGCGCCAGCAGCCAAGATATTATGCGGGACATTGGGGGACTAGCGCGGGAGACCCAGTACTTC. This codes for CASSQDIMRDIGGLARETQYF.

This clone was counted once. V and J are TRBV21-1 and TRBJ1-4. TRBV21-1 is classified as a pseudogene. The CDR3 contains 12 residues. The DNA for the CDR3 is TGTGCCAGCAGCCCTTTTAATGAAAAACTGTTTTTT. As protein: CASSPFNEKLFF.

The CDR3 nucleotides are TGCAGCGTTGAGTCGCCGGGACTATCGACGGACGAGCAGTACTTC. Its translation is CSVESPGLSTDEQYF. The chain carries TRBV29-1 and TRBJ2-7, with 7 bases matching TRBD2. Germline V gene sequence: CDR1 SQVTM, CDR2 ANQGSEA. With V trimmed by 3 bases and J by 5 bases, 13 bases remained unmatched. The CDR3 is 15 amino acids.

CDR3 loop: CASNKDRAPEAFF. DNA of the CDR3: TGTGCCAGTAATAAAGACAGGGCCCCTGAAGCTTTCTTT. This rearrangement joins TRBV19 to TRBJ1-1; TRBD1 aligns across 7 bases. The junction had 8 bases not matched to a gene; V was cut back by 7 bases and J by 6 bases. CDR3 length: 13 amino acids. Germline CDR1 reads LNHDA; CDR2 reads SQIVND (reference sequence). The whole variable domain, remainder taken from reference TRBV19 and TRBJ1-1, is DGGITQSPKYLFRKEGQNVTLSCEQNLNHDAMYWYRQDPGQGLRLIYYSQIVNDFQKGDIAEGYSVSREKKESFPLTVTSAQKNPTAFYLCASNKDRAPEAFFGQGTRLTVV.

The count of this clone is one. The chain carries TRBV7-6 and TRBJ2-3, with 10 bases fitting TRBD1. The CDR3 covers 22 residues. Trimming cost V 1 base and J 3 bases; bases outside gene matches: 22. Germline-derived CDR1 and CDR2 are SGHVS and FNYEAQ. The chain's CDR3 is CASSLDGISSVPGQGLTDTQYF. In DNA form, the CDR3 reads TGTGCCAGCAGCTTAGATGGTATTTCCTCGGTGCCGGGACAGGGGCTGACAGATACGCAGTATTTT.

The CDR3 sequence is CASSQEKKPEGSNEKLFF. In DNA, the CDR3 is TGTGCCAGCAGCCAAGAGAAAAAACCGGAGGGATCTAATGAAAAACTGTTTTTT. This chain uses TRBV14 with TRBJ1-4; unclear D gene. Trimming cost V 0 bases and J 3 bases, with 17 bases left between them. The CDR3 is made up of 18 amino acids. The germline CDR1 and CDR2 sequences are SGHDN and FVKESK.

The chain uses TRBV18 and TRBJ2-2, with D perhaps being TRBD1 or TRBD2 (5 bases each). Trimming left V 0 bases short and J 4 bases short, with 15 bases between. CDR3 length equals 17 residues. In germline, CDR1 is KGHSH, CDR2 LQKENI. The CDR3 region has the DNA TGTGCCAGCTCACCACCGACCGGGACCCACCCCACCGGGGAGCTGTTTTTT. It codes for CASSPPTGTHPTGELFF. Full variable domain (missing parts from reference TRBV18 and TRBJ2-2): NAGVMQNPRHLVRRRGQEARLRCSPMKGHSHVYWYRQLPEEGLKFMVYLQKENIIDESGMPKERFSAEFPKEGPSILRIQQVVRGDSAAYFCASSPPTGTHPTGELFFGEGSRLTVL.

This clone appeared once. The chain has TRBV6-5 and TRBJ1-1, with 7 bases lining up with TRBD1. The CDR3 sequence is 15 residues long. CDR1 is MNHEY and CDR2 is SVGAGI in the germline V gene. CDR3 sequence: CASTPHRGRSTEAFF. The CDR3 region has the DNA TGTGCATCAACCCCGCACAGGGGTAGGAGCACTGAAGCTTTCTTT.

This chain connects TRBV4-1 to TRBJ2-3; D is unclear. The CDR3 is 21 residues long. CDR1 and CDR2 from the germline V gene are MGHRA and YSYEKL. Trimming pared 3 bases from V and 0 bases from J, leaving 28 bases between. CDR3 nucleotides: TGCGCCAGCAGCCACCCGGGTCCCGAGCCCTTCCGTATTGCTAGCACAGATACGCAGTATTTT. Its translation is CASSHPGPEPFRIASTDTQYF.

This chain links TRBV21-1 with TRBJ2-1; the D call in the table, TRBD2, was not verified against the DNA. TRBV21-1 is assigned pseudogene status. The CDR3 runs to 17 residues. The CDR3 protein is CASSKDVIAGDSDEQFF. The CDR3 DNA is TGTGCCAGCAGCAAAGACGTGATAGCGGGAGATTCGGATGAGCAGTTCTTC.

CDR3 coding DNA: TGCGCCAGCAGGGGGCCGGGACAGGGGGCAGATACGCAGTATTTT. This gives the protein CASRGPGQGADTQYF. This chain joins TRBV5-1 and TRBJ2-3, with 11 positions matching TRBD1. V was pared by 5 bases and J by 4 bases, with 6 bases of the junction left unmatched. This CDR3 comprises 15 residues. CDR1 SGHRS and CDR2 YFSETQ come from the germline V gene.

The J gene is TRBJ2-7, the V gene TRBV4-2; 7 bases line up with TRBD2. This CDR3 region has 15 residues. The germline V gene encodes CDR1 LGHNA and CDR2 YNFKEQ. V lost 1 base and J lost 5; bases outside the gene matches: 8. DNA for the CDR3: TGTGCCAGCAGCCAAGGGGGGAGGGCCCTTGACGAGCAGTACTTC. Translation gives CASSQGGRALDEQYF.

This clone was picked up one time. The chain joins TRBV5-1 to TRBJ2-1, with TRBD2 identical over 10 bases. Germline V gives CDR1 SGHRS, CDR2 YFSETQ. The junction had 7 bases not matched to a gene; V was cut back by 2 bases and J by 5 bases. CDR3 length: 16 residues. The CDR3 DNA sequence: TGCGCCAGCAGCTTCCGGACTAGCGGAGTAAACAATGAGCAGTTCTTC. Residues: CASSFRTSGVNNEQFF.

The chain carries TRBV5-6 and TRBJ2-1; possibly TRBD1 or TRBD2 for D (5 bases each). Germline V gives CDR1 SGHDT, CDR2 YYEEEE. The CDR3 covers 14 residues. V dropped 8 bases and J dropped 8 bases, with 20 bases sitting between them. Here the CDR3 reads CASLGPPRDDEQFF. The CDR3 DNA sequence: TGTGCCAGTCTGGGGCCCCCCCGGGACGATGAGCAGTTCTTC.

This clone was seen only once. The V gene is TRBV28, the J gene TRBJ1-5, with 7 bases aligning to TRBD1. The germline gives CDR1 MDHEN, CDR2 SYDVKM. Trimming at V came to 5 bases and at J to 0 bases, leaving 4 bases not matched to a gene. This CDR3 spans 15 amino acids. CDR3: CASSRRGDSNQPQHF. CDR3 sequence (DNA): TGTGCCAGCAGTCGCAGGGGGGATAGCAATCAGCCCCAGCATTTT.

This rearrangement joins TRBV11-3 to TRBJ2-1; tentative D call: TRBD2 (6 bases). The germline CDR1 and CDR2 sequences are SGHNT and YENEEA. Trimming shortened V by 2 bases and J by 4 bases, and 18 bases separated the two germline ends. CDR3 length: 17 residues. CDR3 DNA: TGTGCCAGCAGCTTAAGGGGTGGGTTAGCGGATTACAATGAGCAGTTCTTC. Its protein product is CASSLRGGLADYNEQFF.

This clone showed up just once. The V call is TRBV5-1, the J call TRBJ2-5; D remains ambiguous. The CDR3 sequence is 14 residues long. V shed 2 bases and J shed 0 bases, with 8 bases lying between them. The germline V gene encodes CDR1 SGHRS and CDR2 YFSETQ. The CDR3 region has the DNA TGCGCCAGCAGCTTTAGCCGGGACCAAGAGACCCAGTACTTC. This translates into CASSFSRDQETQYF. Full variable domain (rest looked up from reference TRBV5-1 and TRBJ2-5): KAGVTQTPRYLIKTRGQQVTLSCSPISGHRSVSWYQQTPGQGLQFLFEYFSETQRNKGNFPGRFSGRQFSNSRSEMNVSTLELGDSALYLCASSFSRDQETQYFGPGTRLLVL.

V and J are TRBV4-2 and TRBJ2-7, with 13 bases fitting TRBD2. V shed 0 bases and J 7 bases; nucleotides not matched to a gene: 15. CDR1 and CDR2 (germline): LGHNA, YNFKEQ. This CDR3 spans 19 amino acids. The CDR3 here is CASSQDPTLAGGPRREQYF. The CDR3 region has the DNA TGTGCCAGCAGCCAAGACCCCACACTAGCGGGAGGGCCCCGACGGGAGCAGTACTTC.

V is TRBV4-1 and J is TRBJ1-3; D remains unclear. Trimming removed 1 base at V and 0 bases at J, with 7 bases between. Germline V gene data show CDR1 as MGHRA and CDR2 as YSYEKL. This CDR3 has 15 amino acids. The CDR3 is CASSQVRSSGNTIYF. CDR3 coding DNA: TGCGCCAGCAGCCAAGTGAGGAGCTCTGGAAACACCATATATTTT.

The chain recombines TRBV7-9 with TRBJ2-2, with a weak D call TRBD2 (6 bases). The ends were cut back, 5 bases at V and 7 bases at J, with 20 bases in the middle. CDR1 and CDR2 from the germline V gene are SEHNR and FQNEAQ (reference sequence). The CDR3 loop spans 16 amino acids. CDR3 sequence: CASSPRDLPGGGELFF. CDR3 DNA sequence: TGTGCCAGCAGCCCGAGGGACCTCCCCGGGGGCGGGGAGCTGTTTTTT.

The V gene is TRBV5-6, the J gene TRBJ1-5; tentatively, D is TRBD1 (6 bases). Germline loops: CDR1 SGHDT, CDR2 YYEEEE. The germline V and J ends were trimmed by 4 bases and 1 base, with 12 bases remaining between them. CDR3 length: 15 residues. The DNA for the CDR3 is TGTGCCAGCAGCCTTCGGGGGCCCAGCAATCAGCCCCAGCATTTT. It is translated as CASSLRGPSNQPQHF. Full variable domain (rest looked up from reference TRBV5-6 and TRBJ1-5): DAGVTQSPTHLIKTRGQQVTLRCSPKSGHDTVSWYQQALGQGPQFIFQYYEEEERQRGNFPDRFSGHQFPNYSSELNVNALLLGDSALYLCASSLRGPSNQPQHFGDGTRLSIL.

The V and J genes are TRBV7-3 and TRBJ2-3, with TRBD1 identical over 10 bases. The CDR3 is 13 amino acids. Germline values: CDR1 SGHTA, CDR2 FQGTGA. After removal of 5 bases from V and 5 bases from J, the junction contained 1 base not matched to a gene. This chain's CDR3 is CASSRDRGDTQYF. The CDR3, as DNA: TGTGCCAGCAGCAGGGACAGGGGAGATACGCAGTATTTT.

The J gene is TRBJ1-3, the V gene TRBV5-6, with TRBD1 as a possible D gene (5 bases). The V end lost 7 bases, the J end lost 4 bases, and 9 bases lay between the germline ends. The CDR3 is 12 residues long. Germline CDR1 is SGHDT and CDR2 is YYEEEE. For the CDR3, the DNA is TGTGCCAGCGGGCCAGGGGGAAACACCATATATTTT. Its protein is CASGPGGNTIYF. The full variable domain, with the rest looked up from reference TRBV5-6 and TRBJ1-3, is DAGVTQSPTHLIKTRGQQVTLRCSPKSGHDTVSWYQQALGQGPQFIFQYYEEEERQRGNFPDRFSGHQFPNYSSELNVNALLLGDSALYLCASGPGGNTIYFGEGSWLTVV.

The V and J genes are TRBV10-3 and TRBJ1-3; 7 bases are shared with TRBD1. V shed 1 base, J shed 4 bases, and the junction held 7 bases outside the gene matches. The CDR3 totals 16 residues. Germline V gene data show CDR1 as ENHRY and CDR2 as SYGVKD. CDR3 DNA sequence: TGTGCCATCAGTGAGTTAGAGGGGGCGAAGGGAAACACCATATATTTT. Translation: CAISELEGAKGNTIYF.

In nucleotides, the CDR3 is TGTGCCAGTAGTTCTGGACAGGGGGCTATCATGAACACTGAAGCTTTCTTT. Residues: CASSSGQGAIMNTEAFF. The rearrangement uses TRBV19 and TRBJ1-1, with 11 bases identical to TRBD1. This CDR3 spans 17 amino acids. CDR1 and CDR2 (germline): LNHDA, SQIVND (reference sequence). The V segment lost 5 bases and the J segment 0 bases; nucleotides outside the gene matches: 8. The entire variable domain, with the rest obtained from reference TRBV19 and TRBJ1-1, is as follows: DGGITQSPKYLFRKEGQNVTLSCEQNLNHDAMYWYRQDPGQGLRLIYYSQIVNDFQKGDIAEGYSVSREKKESFPLTVTSAQKNPTAFYLCASSSGQGAIMNTEAFFGQGTRLTVV.

The chain links TRBV6-6 to TRBJ2-7, with 7 bases lining up with TRBD1. The germline V gene has CDR1 MNHNY and CDR2 SVGAGI (reference sequence). Germline trimming cut 7 bases from V and 1 base from J; bases unmatched to any gene: 4. The CDR3 is made up of 13 amino acids. The CDR3 is CASTGTVSYEQYF. The CDR3 coding sequence is TGTGCCAGCACCGGGACAGTGTCCTACGAGCAGTACTTC.